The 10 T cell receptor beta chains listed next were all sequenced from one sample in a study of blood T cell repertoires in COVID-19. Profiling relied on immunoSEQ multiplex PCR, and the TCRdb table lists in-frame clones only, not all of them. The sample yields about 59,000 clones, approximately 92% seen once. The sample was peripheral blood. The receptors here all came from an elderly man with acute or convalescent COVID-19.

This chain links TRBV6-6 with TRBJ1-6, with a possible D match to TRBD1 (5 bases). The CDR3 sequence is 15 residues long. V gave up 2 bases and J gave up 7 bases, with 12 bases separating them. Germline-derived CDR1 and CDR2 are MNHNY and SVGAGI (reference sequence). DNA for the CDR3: TGTGCCAGCAGTTACGGGGGGTTGGAGAATTCACCCCTCCACTTT. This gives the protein CASSYGGLENSPLHF.

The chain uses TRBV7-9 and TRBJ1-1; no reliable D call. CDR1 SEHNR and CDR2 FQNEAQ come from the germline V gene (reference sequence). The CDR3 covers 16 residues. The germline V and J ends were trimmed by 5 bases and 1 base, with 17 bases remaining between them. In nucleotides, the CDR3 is TGTGCCAGCAGCCGCTCCTCGGGAGGCCCGAACACTGAAGCTTTCTTT. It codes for CASSRSSGGPNTEAFF.

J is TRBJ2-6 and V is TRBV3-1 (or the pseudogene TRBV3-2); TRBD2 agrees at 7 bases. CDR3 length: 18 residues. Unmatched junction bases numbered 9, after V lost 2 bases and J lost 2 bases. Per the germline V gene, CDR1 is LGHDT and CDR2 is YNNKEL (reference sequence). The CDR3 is CASSQFPPGGAGANVLTF. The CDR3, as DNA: TGTGCCAGCAGCCAATTCCCCCCTGGGGGGGCTGGGGCCAACGTCCTGACTTTC.

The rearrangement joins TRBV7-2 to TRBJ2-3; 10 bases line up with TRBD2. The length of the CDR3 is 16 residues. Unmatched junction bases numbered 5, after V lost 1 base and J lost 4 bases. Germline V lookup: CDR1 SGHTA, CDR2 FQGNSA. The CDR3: CASSLGGLAWSDTQYF. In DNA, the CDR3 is TGTGCCAGCAGCTTAGGGGGACTAGCGTGGTCAGATACGCAGTATTTT.

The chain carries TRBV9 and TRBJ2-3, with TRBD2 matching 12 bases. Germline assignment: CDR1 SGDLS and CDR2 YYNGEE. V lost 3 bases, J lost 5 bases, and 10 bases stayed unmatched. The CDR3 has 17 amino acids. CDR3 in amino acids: CASSGTAGTSGLDTQYF. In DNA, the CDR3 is TGTGCCAGCAGCGGGACCGCCGGGACTAGCGGGTTAGATACGCAGTATTTT.

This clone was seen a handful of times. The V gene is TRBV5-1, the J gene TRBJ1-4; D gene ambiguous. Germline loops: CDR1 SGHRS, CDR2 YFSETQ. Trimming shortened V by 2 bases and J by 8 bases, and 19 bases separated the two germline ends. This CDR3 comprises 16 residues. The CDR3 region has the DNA TGCGCCAGCAGCTTAGGCGCGTCCGGTGCGGGAGAAAAACTGTTTTTT. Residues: CASSLGASGAGEKLFF.

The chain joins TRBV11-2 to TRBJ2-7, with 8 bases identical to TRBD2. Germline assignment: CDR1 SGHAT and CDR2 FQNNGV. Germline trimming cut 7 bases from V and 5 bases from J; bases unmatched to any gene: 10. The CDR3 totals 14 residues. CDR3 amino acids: CASTPGGAVHEQYF. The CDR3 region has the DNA TGTGCCAGCACCCCGGGGGGGGCGGTGCACGAGCAGTACTTC.

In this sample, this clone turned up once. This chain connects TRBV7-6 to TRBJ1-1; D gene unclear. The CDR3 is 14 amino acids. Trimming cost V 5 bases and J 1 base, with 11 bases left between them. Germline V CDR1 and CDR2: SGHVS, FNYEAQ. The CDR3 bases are TGTGCCAGCAGCCCTAGCTACCAGAACACTGAAGCTTTCTTT. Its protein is CASSPSYQNTEAFF.

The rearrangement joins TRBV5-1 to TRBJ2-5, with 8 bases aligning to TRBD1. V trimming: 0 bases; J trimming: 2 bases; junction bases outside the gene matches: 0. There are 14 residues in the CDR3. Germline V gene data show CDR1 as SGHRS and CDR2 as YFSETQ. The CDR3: CASSLDRGQETQYF. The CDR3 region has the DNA TGCGCCAGCAGCTTGGACAGGGGGCAAGAGACCCAGTACTTC.

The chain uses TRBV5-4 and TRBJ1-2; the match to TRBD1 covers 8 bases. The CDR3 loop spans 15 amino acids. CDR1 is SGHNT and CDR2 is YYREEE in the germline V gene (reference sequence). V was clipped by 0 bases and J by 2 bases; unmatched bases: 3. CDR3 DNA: TGTGCCAGCAGCTTGGTTACAGGGGGGAACTATGGCTACACCTTC. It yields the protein CASSLVTGGNYGYTF. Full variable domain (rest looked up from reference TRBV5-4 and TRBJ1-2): ETGVTQSPTHLIKTRGQQVTLRCSSQSGHNTVSWYQQALGQGPQFIFQYYREEENGRGNFPPRFSGLQFPNYSSELNVNALELDDSALYLCASSLVTGGNYGYTFGSGTRLTVV.